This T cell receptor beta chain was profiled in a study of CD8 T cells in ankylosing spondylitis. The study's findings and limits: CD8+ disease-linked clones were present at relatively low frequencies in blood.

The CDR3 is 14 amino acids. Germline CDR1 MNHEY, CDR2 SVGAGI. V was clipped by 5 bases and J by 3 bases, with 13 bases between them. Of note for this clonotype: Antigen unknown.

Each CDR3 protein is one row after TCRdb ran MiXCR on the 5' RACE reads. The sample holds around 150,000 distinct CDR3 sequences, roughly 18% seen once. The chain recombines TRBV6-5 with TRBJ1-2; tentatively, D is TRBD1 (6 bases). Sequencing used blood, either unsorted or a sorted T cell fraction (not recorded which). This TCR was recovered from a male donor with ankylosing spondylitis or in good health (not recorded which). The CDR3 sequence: CASSIQGRDYGYTF. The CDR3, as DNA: TGTGCCAGCAGTATACAGGGTCGGGACTATGGCTACACCTTC.